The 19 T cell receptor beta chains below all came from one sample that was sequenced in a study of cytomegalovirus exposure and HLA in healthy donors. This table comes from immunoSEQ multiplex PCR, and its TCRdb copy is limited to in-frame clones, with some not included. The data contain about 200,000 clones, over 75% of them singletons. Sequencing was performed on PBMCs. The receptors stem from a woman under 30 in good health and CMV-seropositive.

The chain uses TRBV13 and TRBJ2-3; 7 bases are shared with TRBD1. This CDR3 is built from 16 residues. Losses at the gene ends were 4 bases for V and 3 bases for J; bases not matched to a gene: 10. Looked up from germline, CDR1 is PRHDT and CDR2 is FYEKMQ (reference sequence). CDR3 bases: TGTGCCAGCAGCTCCTCCGGGACAGATTTAACAGATACGCAGTATTTT. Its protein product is CASSSSGTDLTDTQYF.

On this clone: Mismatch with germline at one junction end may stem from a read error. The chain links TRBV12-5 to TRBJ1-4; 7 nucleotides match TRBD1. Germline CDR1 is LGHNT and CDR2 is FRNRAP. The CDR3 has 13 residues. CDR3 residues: CASCLSGGEKLFF. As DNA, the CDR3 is TGTGCTAGTTGTTTATCAGGGGGGGAAAAACTGTTTTTT.

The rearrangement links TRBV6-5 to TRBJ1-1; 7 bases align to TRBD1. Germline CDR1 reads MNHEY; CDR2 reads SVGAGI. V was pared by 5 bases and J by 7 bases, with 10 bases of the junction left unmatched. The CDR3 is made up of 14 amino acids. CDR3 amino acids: CASSTNSRGLEAFF. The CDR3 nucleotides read TGTGCCAGCAGTACCAATTCTAGGGGGCTTGAAGCTTTCTTT.

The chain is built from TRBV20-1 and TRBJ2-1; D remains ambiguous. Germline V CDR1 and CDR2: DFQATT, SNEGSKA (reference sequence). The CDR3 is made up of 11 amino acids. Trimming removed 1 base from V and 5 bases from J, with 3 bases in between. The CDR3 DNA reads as TGCAGTGCTAGAGCCAACAATGAGCAGTTCTTC. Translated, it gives CSARANNEQFF.

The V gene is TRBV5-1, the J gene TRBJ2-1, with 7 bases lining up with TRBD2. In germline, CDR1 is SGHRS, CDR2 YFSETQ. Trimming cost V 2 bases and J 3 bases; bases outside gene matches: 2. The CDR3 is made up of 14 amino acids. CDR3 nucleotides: TGCGCCAGCAGCTTTGGGACTAACTACAATGAGCAGTTCTTC. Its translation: CASSFGTNYNEQFF. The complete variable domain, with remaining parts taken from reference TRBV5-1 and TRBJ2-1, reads KAGVTQTPRYLIKTRGQQVTLSCSPISGHRSVSWYQQTPGQGLQFLFEYFSETQRNKGNFPGRFSGRQFSNSRSEMNVSTLELGDSALYLCASSFGTNYNEQFFGPGTRLTVL.

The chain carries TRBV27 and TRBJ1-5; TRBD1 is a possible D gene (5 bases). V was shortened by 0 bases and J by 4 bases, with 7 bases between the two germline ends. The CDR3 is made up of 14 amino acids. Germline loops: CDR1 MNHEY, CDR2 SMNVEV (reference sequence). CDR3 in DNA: TGTGCCAGCAGTTTATCCGGGGGAAATCAGCCCCAGCATTTT. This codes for CASSLSGGNQPQHF.

The CDR3 loop is CASSPGGGFYEQYF. CDR3 DNA sequence: TGTGCCAGCAGCCCCGGGGGGGGATTTTACGAGCAGTACTTC. This chain links TRBV7-6 with TRBJ2-7, with TRBD2 matching 8 bases. The V segment lost 5 bases and the J segment 4 bases; nucleotides outside the gene matches: 7. This CDR3 has 14 residues. Germline V CDR1 and CDR2: SGHVS, FNYEAQ.

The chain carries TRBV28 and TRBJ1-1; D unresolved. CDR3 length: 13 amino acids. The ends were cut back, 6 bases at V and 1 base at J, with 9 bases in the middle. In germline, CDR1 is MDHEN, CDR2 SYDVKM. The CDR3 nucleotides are TGTGCCAGCAGGACTACAGAGAACACTGAAGCTTTCTTT. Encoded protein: CASRTTENTEAFF.

The chain's CDR3 is CSVWTPVKFYNEQFF. The CDR3 DNA sequence: TGCAGCGTTTGGACTCCGGTCAAATTCTACAATGAGCAGTTCTTC. This chain connects TRBV29-1 to TRBJ2-1; TRBD2 might be the D (5 bases). Germline V gene lookup returns CDR1 SQVTM and CDR2 ANQGSEA. Trimming left V 5 bases short and J 3 bases short, with 17 bases between. There are 15 residues in the CDR3.

The CDR3 coding sequence is TGTGCCAGCAGCTTTAAGACTAGAGGTGGAGATACGCAGTATTTT. Its translation: CASSFKTRGGDTQYF. The chain couples TRBV7-2 to TRBJ2-3; weak D call: TRBD2 (6 bases). This CDR3 spans 15 amino acids. In germline, CDR1 is SGHTA, CDR2 FQGNSA. V lost 3 bases and J 5 bases, leaving 15 bases between the germline ends. The full variable domain, its missing parts supplied by reference TRBV7-2 and TRBJ2-3, is GAGVSQSPSNKVTEKGKDVELRCDPISGHTALYWYRQSLGQGLEFLIYFQGNSAPDKSGLPSDRFSAERTGGSVSTLTIQRTQQEDSAVYLCASSFKTRGGDTQYFGPGTRLTVL.

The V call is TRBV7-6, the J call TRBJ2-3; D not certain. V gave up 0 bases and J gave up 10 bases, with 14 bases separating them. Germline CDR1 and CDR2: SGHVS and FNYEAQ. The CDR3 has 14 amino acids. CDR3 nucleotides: TGTGCCAGCAGCTTAGCGCTAACCCCTCCGGCGCAGTATTTT. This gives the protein CASSLALTPPAQYF.

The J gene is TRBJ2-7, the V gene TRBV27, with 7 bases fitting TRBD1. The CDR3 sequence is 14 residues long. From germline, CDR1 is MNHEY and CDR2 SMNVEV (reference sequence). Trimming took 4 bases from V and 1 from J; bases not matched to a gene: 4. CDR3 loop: CASSSRDRSYEQYF. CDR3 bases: TGTGCCAGCAGTTCCCGGGACAGATCCTACGAGCAGTACTTC.

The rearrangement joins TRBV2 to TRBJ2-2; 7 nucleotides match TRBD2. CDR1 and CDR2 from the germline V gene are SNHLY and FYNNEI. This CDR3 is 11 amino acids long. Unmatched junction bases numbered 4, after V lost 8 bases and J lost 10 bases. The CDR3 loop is CASGRVSELFF. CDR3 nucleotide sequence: TGTGCCAGCGGGAGGGTATCGGAGCTGTTTTTT.

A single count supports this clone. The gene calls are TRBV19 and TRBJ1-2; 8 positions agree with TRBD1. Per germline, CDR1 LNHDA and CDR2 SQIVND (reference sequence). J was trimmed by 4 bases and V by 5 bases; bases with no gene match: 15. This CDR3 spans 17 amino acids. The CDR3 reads CASSRAGGERRGYGYTF. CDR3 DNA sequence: TGTGCCAGTAGTCGAGCAGGGGGCGAGAGGAGGGGCTATGGCTACACCTTC.

The chain's CDR3 is CASSRTGANQPQHF. The CDR3 DNA sequence: TGTGCCAGCAGCCGGACAGGGGCCAATCAGCCCCAGCATTTT. V gene TRBV7-2 combines with J gene TRBJ1-5; 9 positions match TRBD1. Germline CDR1 is SGHTA and CDR2 is FQGNSA. The CDR3 runs 14 residues. V lost 5 bases and J lost 3; bases outside the gene matches: 2. Looking up the rest from reference TRBV7-2 and TRBJ1-5 gives the full variable domain: GAGVSQSPSNKVTEKGKDVELRCDPISGHTALYWYRQSLGQGLEFLIYFQGNSAPDKSGLPSDRFSAERTGGSVSTLTIQRTQQEDSAVYLCASSRTGANQPQHFGDGTRLSIL.

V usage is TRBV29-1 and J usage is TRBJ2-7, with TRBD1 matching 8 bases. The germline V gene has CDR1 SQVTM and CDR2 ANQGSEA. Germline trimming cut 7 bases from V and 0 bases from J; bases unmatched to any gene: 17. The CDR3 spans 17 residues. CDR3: CSATDRESESASYEQYF. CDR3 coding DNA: TGCAGCGCCACGGACAGGGAAAGTGAGTCGGCCTCCTACGAGCAGTACTTC.

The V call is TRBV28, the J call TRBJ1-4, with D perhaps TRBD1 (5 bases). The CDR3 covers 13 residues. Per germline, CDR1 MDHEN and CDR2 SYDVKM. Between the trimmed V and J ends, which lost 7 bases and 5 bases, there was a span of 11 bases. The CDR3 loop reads CASTLGGNEKLFF. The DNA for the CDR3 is TGTGCCAGCACCCTCGGGGGGAATGAAAAACTGTTTTTT.

The CDR3 loop is CASRGLARETQYF. For the CDR3, the DNA is TGTGCCAGTAGGGGACTAGCTCGGGAGACCCAGTACTTC. The chain links TRBV19 to TRBJ2-5, with 9 bases aligning to TRBD2. This CDR3 region has 13 residues. The germline V gene encodes CDR1 LNHDA and CDR2 SQIVND (reference sequence). Germline trimming cut 6 bases from V and 5 bases from J; bases unmatched to any gene: 4.

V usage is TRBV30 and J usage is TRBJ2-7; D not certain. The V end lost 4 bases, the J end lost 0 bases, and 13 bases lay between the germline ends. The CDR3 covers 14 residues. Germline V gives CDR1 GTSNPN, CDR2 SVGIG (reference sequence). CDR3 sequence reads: CAWNPPLISYEQYF. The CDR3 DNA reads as TGTGCCTGGAATCCTCCTTTAATCTCCTACGAGCAGTACTTC. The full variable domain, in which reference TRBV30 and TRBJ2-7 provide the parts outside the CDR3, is SQTIHQWPATLVQPVGSPLSLECTVEGTSNPNLYWYRQAAGRGLQLLFYSVGIGQISSEVPQNLSASRPQDRQFILSSKKLLLSDSGFYLCAWNPPLISYEQYFGPGTRLTVT.